This TCR beta chain was recovered during a study of chemoradiotherapy in HPV16-positive cancers. Germline values: CDR1 MDHEN, CDR2 SYDVKM. Deletions cut 6 bases from V and 5 bases from J, with 19 bases between. There are 15 residues in the CDR3. TCRdb's table, derived via immunoSEQ multiplex PCR, lists solely in-frame clones and lacks some. The sample includes 11,000 or so clones, about 75% of them seen just once. The specimen was collected from a patient who underwent chemoradiotherapy. This sequence joins TRBV28 and TRBJ1-2; TRBD1 is a possible D gene (6 bases). This TCR was recovered from a human donor with HPV-associated anogenital cancer. This CDR3 reads CASSAPEGGTYGYTF. CDR3 DNA sequence: TGTGCCAGCAGCGCCCCCGAGGGGGGTACATATGGCTACACCTTC.